Following are 8 T cell receptor beta chains from one sample sequenced in a study of sequential checkpoint blockade in melanoma. Repertoires were generated with immunoSEQ multiplex PCR, while TCRdb's copy carries only in-frame clones and drops some. The sample carries 15,000 to 20,000 clones, roughly 73% recorded once. Specified treatment: randomized to nivolumab then ipilimumab (arm A) or the reverse (arm B). This specimen was tumor tissue (inferred from file names), taken from a patient given nivolumab and ipilimumab in sequence. The receptor set was obtained from a human donor with melanoma.

This chain connects TRBV15 to TRBJ1-2, with 9 nucleotides matching TRBD1. The trim removed 4 bases at V and 4 bases at J, leaving 10 bases unmatched. Germline V gene sequence: CDR1 LNHNV, CDR2 YYDKDF (reference sequence). This CDR3 has 16 residues. CDR3 protein: CATSKAQGANLYGYTF. CDR3 coding DNA: TGTGCCACCAGCAAAGCACAGGGGGCGAACCTCTATGGCTACACCTTC.

The table lists this clone with a few counts. The chain has TRBV9 and TRBJ1-1; D not certain. Germline V lookup: CDR1 SGDLS, CDR2 YYNGEE. This CDR3 spans 13 amino acids. Trimming stripped 6 bases from V and 0 bases from J, with 9 bases between. CDR3 coding DNA: TGTGCCAGCATCAAAACGATGAACACTGAAGCTTTCTTT. This encodes CASIKTMNTEAFF.

The V call is TRBV28, the J call TRBJ1-1, with 8 bases identical to TRBD1. The ends lost 6 bases at V and 10 bases at J; junction bases unmatched: 13. The length of the CDR3 is 14 residues. CDR1 MDHEN and CDR2 SYDVKM come from the germline V gene. This CDR3 reads CASSPGQGGRVAFF. The CDR3 coding sequence is TGTGCCAGCAGCCCAGGACAGGGCGGGAGAGTAGCTTTCTTT.

This clone was observed a handful of times. The chain employs TRBV18 and TRBJ1-1; D is unclear. Germline values: CDR1 KGHSH, CDR2 LQKENI. Trimming shortened V by 3 bases and J by 2 bases, and 7 bases separated the two germline ends. The CDR3 contains 13 residues. The CDR3 is CASSPLDNTEAFF. In DNA, the CDR3 is TGTGCCAGCTCACCGTTAGATAACACTGAAGCTTTCTTT. The full variable domain, rest sourced from reference TRBV18 and TRBJ1-1, is NAGVMQNPRHLVRRRGQEARLRCSPMKGHSHVYWYRQLPEEGLKFMVYLQKENIIDESGMPKERFSAEFPKEGPSILRIQQVVRGDSAAYFCASSPLDNTEAFFGQGTRLTVV.

This chain uses TRBV11-3 with TRBJ1-4, with a weak D call TRBD1 (6 bases). The length of the CDR3 is 14 residues. Per germline, CDR1 SGHNT and CDR2 YENEEA. V was cut by 5 bases and J by 7 bases, with 14 bases left in between. The CDR3 reads CASSQGTFGEKLFF. The CDR3 nucleotides are TGTGCCAGCAGCCAAGGGACATTCGGTGAAAAACTGTTTTTT.

The rearrangement links TRBV19 to TRBJ2-5, with D perhaps matching TRBD2 (5 bases). Germline V lookup: CDR1 LNHDA, CDR2 SQIVND (reference sequence). The CDR3 consists of 11 residues. Trimming removed 3 bases from V and 14 bases from J, with 13 bases in between. CDR3 protein: CASSIGNREYF. The CDR3, as DNA: TGTGCCAGTAGTATCGGGAACAGAGAATACTTC.

The J gene is TRBJ2-1, the V gene TRBV11-3; TRBD2 matches 10 bases. This CDR3 is built from 18 residues. Germline trimming cut 5 bases from V and 7 bases from J; bases unmatched to any gene: 17. Germline assignment: CDR1 SGHNT and CDR2 YENEEA. The CDR3 coding sequence is TGTGCCAGCAGCCCCCGGACTAGCGGAGGAGGGAGGCAAAATGAGCAGTTCTTC. Amino acids: CASSPRTSGGGRQNEQFF.

The chain couples TRBV6-4 to TRBJ2-7; 7 nucleotides match TRBD1. CDR3 length equals 13 residues. Germline CDR1 MRHNA, CDR2 SNTAGT. The trim removed 6 bases at V and 2 bases at J, leaving 4 bases unmatched. Here the CDR3 reads CASRERGPYEQYF. The CDR3 bases are TGTGCCAGCAGGGAAAGGGGGCCCTACGAGCAGTACTTC.